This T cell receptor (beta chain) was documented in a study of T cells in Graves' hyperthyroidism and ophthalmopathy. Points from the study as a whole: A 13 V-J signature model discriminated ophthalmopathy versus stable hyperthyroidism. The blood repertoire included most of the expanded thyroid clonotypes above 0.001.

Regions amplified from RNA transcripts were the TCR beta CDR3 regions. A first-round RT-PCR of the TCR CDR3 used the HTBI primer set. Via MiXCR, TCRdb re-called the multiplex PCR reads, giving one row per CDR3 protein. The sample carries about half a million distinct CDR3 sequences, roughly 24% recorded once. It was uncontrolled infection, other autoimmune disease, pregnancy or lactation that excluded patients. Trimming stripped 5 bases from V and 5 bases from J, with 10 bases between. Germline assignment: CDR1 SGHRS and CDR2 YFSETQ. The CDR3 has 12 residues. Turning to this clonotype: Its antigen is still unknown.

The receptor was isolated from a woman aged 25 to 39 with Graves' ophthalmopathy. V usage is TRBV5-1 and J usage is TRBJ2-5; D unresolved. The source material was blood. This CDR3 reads CASRFSEETQYF. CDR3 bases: TGCGCCAGCAGATTCTCTGAGGAGACCCAGTACTTC.